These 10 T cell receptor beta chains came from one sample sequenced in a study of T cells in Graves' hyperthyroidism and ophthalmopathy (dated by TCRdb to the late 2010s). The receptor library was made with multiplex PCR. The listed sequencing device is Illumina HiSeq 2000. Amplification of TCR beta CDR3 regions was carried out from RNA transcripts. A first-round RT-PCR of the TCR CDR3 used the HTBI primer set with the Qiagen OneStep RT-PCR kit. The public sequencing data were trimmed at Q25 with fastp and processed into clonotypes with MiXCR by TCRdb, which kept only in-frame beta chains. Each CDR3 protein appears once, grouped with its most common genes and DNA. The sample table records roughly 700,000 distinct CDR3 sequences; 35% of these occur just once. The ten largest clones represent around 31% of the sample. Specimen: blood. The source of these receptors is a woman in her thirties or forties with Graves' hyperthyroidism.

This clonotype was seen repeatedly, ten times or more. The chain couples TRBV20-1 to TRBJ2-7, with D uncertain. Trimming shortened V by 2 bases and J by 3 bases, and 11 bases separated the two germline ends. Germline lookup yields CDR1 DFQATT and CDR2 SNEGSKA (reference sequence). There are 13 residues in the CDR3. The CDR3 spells CSARSRSLYEQYF. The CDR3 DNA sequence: TGCAGTGCTAGATCCAGGAGCCTCTACGAGCAGTACTTC.

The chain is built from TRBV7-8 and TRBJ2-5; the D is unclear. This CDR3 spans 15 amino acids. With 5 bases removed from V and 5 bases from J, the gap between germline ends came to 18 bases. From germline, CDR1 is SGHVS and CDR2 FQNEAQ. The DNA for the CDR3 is TGTGCCAGCAGCCTCCGCCGGTGGGTGGGGGAGACCCAGTACTTC. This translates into CASSLRRWVGETQYF.

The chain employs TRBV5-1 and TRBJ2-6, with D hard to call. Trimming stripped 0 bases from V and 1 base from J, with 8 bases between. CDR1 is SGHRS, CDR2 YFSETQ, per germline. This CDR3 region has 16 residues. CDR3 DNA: TGCGCCAGCAGCTTGGTTTACGGTTCTGGGGCCAACGTCCTGACTTTC. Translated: CASSLVYGSGANVLTF.

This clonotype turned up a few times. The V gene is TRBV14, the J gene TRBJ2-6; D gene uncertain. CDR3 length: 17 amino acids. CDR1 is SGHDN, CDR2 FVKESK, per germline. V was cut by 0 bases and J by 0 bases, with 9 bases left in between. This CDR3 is CASSQDWQLSGANVLTF. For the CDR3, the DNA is TGTGCCAGCAGCCAAGATTGGCAGCTCTCTGGGGCCAACGTCCTGACTTTC.

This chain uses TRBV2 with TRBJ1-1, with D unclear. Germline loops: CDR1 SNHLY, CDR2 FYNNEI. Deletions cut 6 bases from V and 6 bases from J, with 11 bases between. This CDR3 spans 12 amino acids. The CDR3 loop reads CASRSGSPEAFF. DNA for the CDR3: TGTGCCAGCAGGTCCGGGTCGCCTGAAGCTTTCTTT.

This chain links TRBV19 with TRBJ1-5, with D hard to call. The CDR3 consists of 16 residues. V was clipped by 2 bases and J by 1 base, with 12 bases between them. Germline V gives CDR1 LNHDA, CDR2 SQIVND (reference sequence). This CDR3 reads CASSIIPERSNQPQHF. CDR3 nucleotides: TGTGCCAGTAGTATAATTCCAGAAAGGAGCAATCAGCCCCAGCATTTT.

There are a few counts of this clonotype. Here the CDR3 DNA reads TGTGCCAGTAGTGTAAAAGGGACAGAACAAGAGACCCAGTACTTC. Encoded protein: CASSVKGTEQETQYF. The V call is TRBV19, the J call TRBJ2-5; 7 bases line up with TRBD1. V lost 5 bases, J lost 2 bases, and 8 bases stayed unmatched. The germline V gene encodes CDR1 LNHDA and CDR2 SQIVND (reference sequence). CDR3 length: 15 residues.

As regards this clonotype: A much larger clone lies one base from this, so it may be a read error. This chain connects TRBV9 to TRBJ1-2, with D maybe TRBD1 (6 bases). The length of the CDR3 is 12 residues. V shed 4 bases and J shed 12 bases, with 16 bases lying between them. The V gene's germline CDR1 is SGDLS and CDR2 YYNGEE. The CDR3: CASSSGTSKHTF. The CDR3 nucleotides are TGTGCCAGCAGCTCGGGGACATCGAAACACACCTTC.

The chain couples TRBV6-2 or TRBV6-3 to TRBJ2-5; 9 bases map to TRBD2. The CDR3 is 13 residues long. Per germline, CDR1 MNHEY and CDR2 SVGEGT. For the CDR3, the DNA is TGTGCTTCTAGCGGGGCGGGCCAAGAGACCCAGTACTTC. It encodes CASSGAGQETQYF.

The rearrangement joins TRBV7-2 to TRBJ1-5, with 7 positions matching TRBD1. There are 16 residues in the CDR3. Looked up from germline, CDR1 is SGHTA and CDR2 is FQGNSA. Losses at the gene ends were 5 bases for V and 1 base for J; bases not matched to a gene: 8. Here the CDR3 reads CASSPQQGKSNQPQHF. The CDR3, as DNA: TGTGCCAGCAGCCCTCAACAGGGGAAGAGCAATCAGCCCCAGCATTTT.